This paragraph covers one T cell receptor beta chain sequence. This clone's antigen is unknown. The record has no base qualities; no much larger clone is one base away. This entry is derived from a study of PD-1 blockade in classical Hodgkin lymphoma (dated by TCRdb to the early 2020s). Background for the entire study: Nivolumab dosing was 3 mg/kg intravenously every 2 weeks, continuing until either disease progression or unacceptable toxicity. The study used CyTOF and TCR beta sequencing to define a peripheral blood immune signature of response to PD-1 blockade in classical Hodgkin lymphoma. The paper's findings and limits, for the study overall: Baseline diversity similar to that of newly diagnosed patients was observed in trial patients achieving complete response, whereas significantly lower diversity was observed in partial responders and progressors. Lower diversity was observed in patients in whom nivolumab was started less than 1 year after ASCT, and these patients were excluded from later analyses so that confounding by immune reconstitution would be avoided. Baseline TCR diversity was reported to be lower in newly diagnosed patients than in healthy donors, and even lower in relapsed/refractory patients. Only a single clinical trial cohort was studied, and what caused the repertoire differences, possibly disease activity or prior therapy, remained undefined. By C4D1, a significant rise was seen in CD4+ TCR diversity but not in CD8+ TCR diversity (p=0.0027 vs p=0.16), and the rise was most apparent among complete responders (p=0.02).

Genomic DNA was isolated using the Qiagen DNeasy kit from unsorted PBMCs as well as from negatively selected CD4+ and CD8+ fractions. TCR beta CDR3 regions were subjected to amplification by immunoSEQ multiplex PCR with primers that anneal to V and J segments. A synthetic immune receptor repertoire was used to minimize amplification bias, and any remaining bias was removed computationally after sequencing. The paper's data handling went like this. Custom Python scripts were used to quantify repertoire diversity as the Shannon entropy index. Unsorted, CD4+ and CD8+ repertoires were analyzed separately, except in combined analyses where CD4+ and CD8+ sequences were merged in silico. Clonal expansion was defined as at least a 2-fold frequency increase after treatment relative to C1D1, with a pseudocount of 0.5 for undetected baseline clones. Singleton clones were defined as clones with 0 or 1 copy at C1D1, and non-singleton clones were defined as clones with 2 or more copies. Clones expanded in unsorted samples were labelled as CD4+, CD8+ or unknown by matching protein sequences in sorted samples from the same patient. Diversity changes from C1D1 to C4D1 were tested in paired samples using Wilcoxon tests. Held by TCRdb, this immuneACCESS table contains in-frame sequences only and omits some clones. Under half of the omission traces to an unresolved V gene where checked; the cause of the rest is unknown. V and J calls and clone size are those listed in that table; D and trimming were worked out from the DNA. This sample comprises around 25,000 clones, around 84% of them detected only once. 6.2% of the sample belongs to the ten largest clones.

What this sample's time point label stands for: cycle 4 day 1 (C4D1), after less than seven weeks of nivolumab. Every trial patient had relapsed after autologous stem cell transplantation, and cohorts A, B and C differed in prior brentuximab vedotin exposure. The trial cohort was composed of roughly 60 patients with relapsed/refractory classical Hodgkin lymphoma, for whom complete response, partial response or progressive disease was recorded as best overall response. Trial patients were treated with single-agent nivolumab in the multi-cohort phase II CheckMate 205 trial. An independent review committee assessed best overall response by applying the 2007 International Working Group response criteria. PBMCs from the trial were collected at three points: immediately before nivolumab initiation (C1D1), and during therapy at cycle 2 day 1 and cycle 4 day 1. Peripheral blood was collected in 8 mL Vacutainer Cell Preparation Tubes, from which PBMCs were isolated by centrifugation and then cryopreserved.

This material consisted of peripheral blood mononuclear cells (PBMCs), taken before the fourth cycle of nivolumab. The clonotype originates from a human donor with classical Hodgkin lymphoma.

CDR3 loop: CASSRVQVPEKLFF. The DNA is as follows: TGTGCCAGCAGCCGGGTACAGGTACCCGAAAAACTGTTTTTT. The chain uses TRBV5-6 and TRBJ1-4, and possibly TRBD1, on 5 matching bases. The CDR3 starts with the cysteine, ends with the phenylalanine, and has 14 residues. Solely the CDR3 DNA is kept, with 42 bases framed from the first base. The trim is 4 bases for V and 8 bases for J, with a gap of 15 bases between the germline ends. The germline V gene yields SGHDT for CDR1 and YYEEEE for CDR2.